This T cell receptor beta chain emerged from a study of human T cells and chemical hapten exposure. General study results and limits: Among TCRs, those above 1 in 1000 frequency were unaffected by DPC sensitization. The donors suffered from alopecia, so their immune response may not match that of healthy people.

The library gave individual cDNA molecules unique molecular identifiers. In the study's own analysis: Samples held a median of around 92,000 TCRs, range roughly 23,224–700,000. TCRdb recomputed calls from the RACE reads with MiXCR, one row per CDR3 protein. The V and J calls, along with clone size, are taken from TCRdb and not from the paper's own processing. Found here are just under 350,000 distinct CDR3 sequences, approximately 6.3% of them singletons; the top ten hold less than 10%. Time point specified: patch test 1, 2 weeks after DPC sensitization. The sample's treatment: therapeutic diphenylcyclopropenone sensitization with weekly scalp DPC. A word on this clonotype: Its antigen remains unidentified.

The TCR was taken from a woman aged 18-30 years with alopecia areata. Some clones in this sample may be carry-over from other donors' samples. The sample here was whole blood, taken in connection with sensitization to the hapten diphenylcyclopropenone (DPC).

This chain's CDR3 is CASSEQGQPQHF. The CDR3 DNA reads as TGTGCCAGCAGTGAACAAGGGCAGCCCCAGCATTTT. This sequence joins TRBV27 and TRBJ1-5; D is unclear. V lost 5 bases and J lost 7, with 9 bases in between. The CDR3 consists of 12 residues. Germline V gene lookup returns CDR1 MNHEY and CDR2 SMNVEV (reference sequence).